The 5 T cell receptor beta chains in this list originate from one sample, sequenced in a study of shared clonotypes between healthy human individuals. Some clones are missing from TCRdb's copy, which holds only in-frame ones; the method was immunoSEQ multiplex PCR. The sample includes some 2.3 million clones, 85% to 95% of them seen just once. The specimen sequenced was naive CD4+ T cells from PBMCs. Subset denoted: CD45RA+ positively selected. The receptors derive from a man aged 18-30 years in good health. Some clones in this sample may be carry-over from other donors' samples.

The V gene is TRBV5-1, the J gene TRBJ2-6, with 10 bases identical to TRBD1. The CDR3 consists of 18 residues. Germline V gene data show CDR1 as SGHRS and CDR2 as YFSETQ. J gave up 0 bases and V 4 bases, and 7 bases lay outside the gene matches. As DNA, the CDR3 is TGCGCCAGCAGCCAAGGGGGGACAGGGGCCTCTGGGGCCAACGTCCTGACTTTC. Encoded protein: CASSQGGTGASGANVLTF.

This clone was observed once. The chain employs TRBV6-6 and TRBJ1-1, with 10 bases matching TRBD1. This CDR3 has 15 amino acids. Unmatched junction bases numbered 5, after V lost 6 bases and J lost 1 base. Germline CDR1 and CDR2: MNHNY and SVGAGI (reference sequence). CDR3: CASRPTGGWNTEAFF. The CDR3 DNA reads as TGTGCCAGCAGACCGACAGGGGGCTGGAACACTGAAGCTTTCTTT.

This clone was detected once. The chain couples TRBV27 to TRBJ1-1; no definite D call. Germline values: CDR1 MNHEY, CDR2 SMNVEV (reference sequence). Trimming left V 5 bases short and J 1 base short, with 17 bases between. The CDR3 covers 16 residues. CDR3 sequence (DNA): TGTGCCAGCAGTCAAATCGGGCTTAACAGGAACACTGAAGCTTTCTTT. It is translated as CASSQIGLNRNTEAFF.

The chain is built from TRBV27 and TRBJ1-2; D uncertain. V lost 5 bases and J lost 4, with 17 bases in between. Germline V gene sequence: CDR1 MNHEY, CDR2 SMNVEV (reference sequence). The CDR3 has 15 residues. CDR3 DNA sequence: TGTGCCAGCAGTCCGAAGTACTACACGCCCTATGGCTACACCTTC. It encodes CASSPKYYTPYGYTF.

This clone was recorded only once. The CDR3 bases are TGTGCCAGCAGCGCTAGCGGGAGAGGGACCGGGGAGCTGTTTTTT. This encodes CASSASGRGTGELFF. The genes are TRBV9 and TRBJ2-2; TRBD2 matches at 10 bases. With V trimmed by 3 bases and J by 5 bases, 4 bases remained unmatched. The CDR3 covers 15 residues. Per the germline V gene, CDR1 is SGDLS and CDR2 is YYNGEE. Using reference TRBV9 and TRBJ2-2 for the parts outside the CDR3, the full variable domain is DSGVTQTPKHLITATGQRVTLRCSPRSGDLSVYWYQQSLDQGLQFLIQYYNGEERAKGNILERFSAQQFPDLHSELNLSSLELGDSALYFCASSASGRGTGELFFGEGSRLTVL.